Included here is one T cell receptor (beta chain) sequence, with context. Its antigen remains unidentified. This specimen comes from a study of OX40 agonist ivuxolimab in advanced cancers. Study background: Ivuxolimab was administered intravenously to patients at 0.01 to 10 mg/kg every 2 weeks. General study results and limits: CD8+ T cells (on average) carried more expanded clones than CD4+ T cells.

The germline V gene has CDR1 MNHEY and CDR2 SMNVEV (reference sequence). The V end was cut by 6 bases, the J end by 6 bases, with 17 bases between. The length of the CDR3 is 14 residues. TCRdb's copy holds only in-frame clones and misses some; the assay was immunoSEQ multiplex PCR. The table includes 60,000 to 80,000 clones, about 82% detected once. J is TRBJ2-5 and V is TRBV27; no clear D gene. Specimen: CD4+ or CD8+ T cells sorted from blood, collected in a trial of the OX40 agonist ivuxolimab. The receptor's source is an adult with an advanced solid tumor such as melanoma, head and neck, liver or kidney cancer. The CDR3 nucleotides read TGTGCCAGCAGCTCTAGGGCCGTAGGGCAGACCCAGTACTTC. Residues: CASSSRAVGQTQYF.